A single sample is the source of the 23 T cell receptor beta chains below, sequenced in a study of regulatory dendritic cells for organ transplantation. Produced via immunoSEQ multiplex PCR; TCRdb's table is partial and in-frame only. The sample includes 12,000 or so clones, 74% of them seen just once. Sorted subsets were CFSE-labeled and cultured 4 to 6 days with allogeneic dendritic cells. Their antigen targets remain unknown. The material sequenced was naive CD4+ T cells from blood cultured with regulatory dendritic cells. Documented subset: CD45RA+ naive T cells. Receptor source: a human donor in good health.

The chain uses TRBV5-1 and TRBJ2-1; 14 nucleotides align to TRBD2. The CDR3 sequence is 15 residues long. Trimming took 4 bases from V and 7 from J; bases not matched to a gene: 4. Per the germline V gene, CDR1 is SGHRS and CDR2 is YFSETQ. The CDR3 coding sequence is TGCGCCAGCAGCCCGGGACTAGCGGGGGTTAATGAGCAGTTCTTC. This codes for CASSPGLAGVNEQFF.

This chain uses TRBV5-4 with TRBJ1-1, with D possibly matching TRBD1 (6 bases). Germline CDR1 reads SGHNT; CDR2 reads YYREEE (reference sequence). V was trimmed by 0 bases and J by 11 bases, leaving 14 bases between them. The CDR3 loop spans 13 amino acids. For the CDR3, the DNA is TGTGCCAGCAGCTTGGCAGGGGTGGGTAGGGCTTTCTTT. It specifies CASSLAGVGRAFF. Variable domain in full (rest from reference TRBV5-4 and TRBJ1-1): ETGVTQSPTHLIKTRGQQVTLRCSSQSGHNTVSWYQQALGQGPQFIFQYYREEENGRGNFPPRFSGLQFPNYSSELNVNALELDDSALYLCASSLAGVGRAFFGQGTRLTVV.

The chain links TRBV10-3 to TRBJ2-7; 7 bases fit TRBD2. Germline-derived CDR1 and CDR2 are ENHRY and SYGVKD. This CDR3 spans 14 amino acids. After removal of 7 bases from V and 0 bases from J, the junction contained 6 bases not matched to a gene. CDR3 in amino acids: CAIMRGGSSYEQYF. In DNA form, the CDR3 reads TGTGCCATCATGAGGGGCGGGAGCTCCTACGAGCAGTACTTC.

The chain has TRBV6-5 and TRBJ2-1, with 10 bases that match TRBD1. The CDR3 runs 15 residues. J lost 6 bases, V lost 0 bases, and 2 bases had no gene match. From germline, CDR1 is MNHEY and CDR2 SVGAGI. The CDR3 reads CASSYSGTGVNEQFF. CDR3 DNA: TGTGCCAGCAGTTACTCGGGGACAGGGGTCAATGAGCAGTTCTTC.

This clone was found a few times. The V gene is TRBV2, the J gene TRBJ1-6, with no clear D. The CDR3 has 16 amino acids. Trimming pared 2 bases from V and 0 bases from J, leaving 8 bases between. The germline V gene has CDR1 SNHLY and CDR2 FYNNEI. The CDR3 region is CASSETESSYNSPLHF. The CDR3 DNA reads TGTGCCAGCAGTGAAACAGAAAGCTCCTATAATTCACCCCTCCACTTT.

This clone was counted only a few times. V and J are TRBV5-1 and TRBJ2-1; D is unclear. CDR1 and CDR2 (germline): SGHRS, YFSETQ. V lost 6 bases and J lost 8, with 18 bases in between. The CDR3 totals 14 residues. The CDR3 DNA is TGCGCCAGCACAGAGGTCCCCCAGACCGATGAGCAGTTCTTC. Translating gives CASTEVPQTDEQFF.

The rearrangement joins TRBV6-1 to TRBJ2-1, with a weak D call TRBD2 (6 bases). Trimming cost V 8 bases and J 9 bases, with 20 bases left between them. The CDR3 consists of 14 residues. Germline CDR1 is MNHNS and CDR2 is SASEGT. This CDR3 reads CASAGLAAVGEQFF. In nucleotides, the CDR3 is TGTGCCAGCGCGGGACTGGCGGCGGTAGGTGAGCAGTTCTTC.

The chain recombines TRBV10-3 with TRBJ2-7; 7 bases are a match to TRBD1. The germline V gene encodes CDR1 ENHRY and CDR2 SYGVKD. Trimming took 4 bases from V and 5 from J; bases not matched to a gene: 8. CDR3 length equals 14 residues. The CDR3 reads CAISGATGQNEQYF. The CDR3 region has the DNA TGTGCCATCAGTGGGGCGACAGGGCAGAACGAGCAGTACTTC.

This chain links TRBV5-3 with TRBJ2-3, with D possibly being TRBD2 (6 bases). TRBV5-3 qualifies as an ORF whose function is uncertain. V was pared by 3 bases and J by 2 bases, with 16 bases between. The CDR3 is made up of 16 amino acids. Here the CDR3 DNA reads TGTGCCAGAAGCTGTGGTTTGACGGGGGACACAGATACGCAGTATTTT. It codes for CARSCGLTGDTDTQYF.

The J gene is TRBJ2-1, the V gene TRBV7-2, with 9 positions matching TRBD2. The CDR3 length is 16 residues. Germline assignment: CDR1 SGHTA and CDR2 FQGNSA. V lost 3 bases, J lost 4 bases, and 7 bases stayed unmatched. This chain's CDR3 is CASSLEGLAFYNEQFF. CDR3 sequence (DNA): TGTGCCAGCAGCTTGGAGGGACTAGCCTTTTACAATGAGCAGTTCTTC.

The chain uses TRBV9 and TRBJ1-3; 8 bases line up with TRBD1. Germline values: CDR1 SGDLS, CDR2 YYNGEE. The CDR3 is 15 amino acids. V lost 6 bases and J lost 0; bases outside the gene matches: 5. The chain's CDR3 is CASTRTGSSGNTIYF. The CDR3 DNA follows: TGTGCCAGCACCCGGACAGGGAGCTCTGGAAACACCATATATTTT.

Only a few counts were recorded for this clone. This chain connects TRBV25-1 to TRBJ2-1; tentative D call: TRBD2 (6 bases). The V gene lost 6 bases and the J gene lost 5 bases, with 14 bases spanning the gap. The CDR3 spans 14 residues. Germline CDR1 and CDR2: MGHDK and SYGVNS. The CDR3 here is CASRAAGLDNEQFF. CDR3 nucleotide sequence: TGTGCCAGCAGGGCGGCGGGGCTAGACAATGAGCAGTTCTTC.

This chain uses TRBV7-9 with TRBJ1-4; maybe TRBD1 (5 bases). The CDR3 has 16 amino acids. Germline loops: CDR1 SEHNR, CDR2 FQNEAQ (reference sequence). V lost 5 bases to trimming and J lost 7 bases, with 20 bases between them. CDR3 bases: TGTGCCAGCAGCCCCGGGGGGAGGGTCAGCGCTGAAAAACTGTTTTTT. Its protein product is CASSPGGRVSAEKLFF.

This clone has a handful of counts. V usage is TRBV19 and J usage is TRBJ1-4; 7 bases are a match to TRBD1. Germline loops: CDR1 LNHDA, CDR2 SQIVND (reference sequence). The length of the CDR3 is 13 residues. Trimming cost V 9 bases and J 7 bases; bases outside gene matches: 8. CDR3 DNA sequence: TGTGCCAGCTCGAGGGGGCGACTTGAAAAACTGTTTTTT. Its translation: CASSRGRLEKLFF.

This clone was observed a few times. The chain carries TRBV6-5 and TRBJ1-2; 8 bases are shared with TRBD1. The CDR3 length is 14 residues. The junction had 3 bases not matched to a gene; V was cut back by 2 bases and J by 4 bases. The germline CDR1 and CDR2 sequences are MNHEY and SVGAGI. CDR3 loop: CASSYTGQAYGYTF. The CDR3 bases are TGTGCCAGCAGTTACACGGGACAGGCCTATGGCTACACCTTC.

The table lists this clone with a few counts. The chain joins TRBV4-2 to TRBJ2-7; possible D gene TRBD1, 6 bases. The CDR3 spans 14 residues. V was cut by 0 bases and J by 3 bases, with 9 bases left in between. The V gene's germline CDR1 is LGHNA and CDR2 YNFKEQ. The CDR3 DNA reads TGTGCCAGCAGCCAAGATGGGGGCAGCTACGAGCAGTACTTC. Translation: CASSQDGGSYEQYF.

V and J are TRBV4-1 and TRBJ1-2; 7 bases are a match to TRBD1. With V trimmed by 0 bases and J by 5 bases, 3 bases remained unmatched. This CDR3 spans 14 amino acids. CDR1 is MGHRA and CDR2 is YSYEKL in the germline V gene. CDR3 coding DNA: TGCGCCAGCAGCCAAGAGACAGGGATTTATGGCTACACCTTC. It encodes CASSQETGIYGYTF.

This clone was seen a few times. CDR3 nucleotides: TGTGCCAGCAGCCAGGGACTGTCTGGGGCCAACGTCCTGACTTTC. Translated, it gives CASSQGLSGANVLTF. The chain combines TRBV11-3 with TRBJ2-6; D may be TRBD2 (6 bases). This CDR3 has 15 residues. V gave up 5 bases and J gave up 1 base, with 9 bases separating them. CDR1 is SGHNT and CDR2 is YENEEA in the germline V gene.

The chain joins TRBV5-4 to TRBJ2-7; weak D call: TRBD2 (5 bases). Germline V lookup: CDR1 SGHNT, CDR2 YYREEE (reference sequence). CDR3 length: 14 residues. Trimming left V 1 base short and J 5 bases short, with 13 bases between. As DNA, the CDR3 is TGTGCCAGCAGCTTGCGGACTGGAGGAAACGAGCAGTACTTC. Encoded protein: CASSLRTGGNEQYF. The full variable domain, its missing parts supplied by reference TRBV5-4 and TRBJ2-7, is ETGVTQSPTHLIKTRGQQVTLRCSSQSGHNTVSWYQQALGQGPQFIFQYYREEENGRGNFPPRFSGLQFPNYSSELNVNALELDDSALYLCASSLRTGGNEQYFGPGTRLTVT.

The chain uses TRBV6-6 and TRBJ2-5; D may be TRBD2 (7 bases). Per germline, CDR1 MNHNY and CDR2 SVGAGI (reference sequence). V gave up 0 bases and J gave up 5 bases, with 16 bases separating them. CDR3 size: 16 residues. Here the CDR3 reads CASSYSVGGPRETQYF. The CDR3 DNA is TGTGCCAGCAGTTACTCGGTGGGGGGGCCGCGGGAGACCCAGTACTTC.

The chain uses TRBV7-2 and TRBJ2-4, with 11 bases that match TRBD2. The germline gives CDR1 SGHTA, CDR2 FQGNSA. V shed 1 base, J shed 1 base, and the junction held 9 bases outside the gene matches. CDR3 length: 19 amino acids. CDR3 bases: TGTGCCAGCAGCTTAGTAGCTAGCGGGGGGAGAGGGGCCAAAAACATTCAGTACTTC. It encodes CASSLVASGGRGAKNIQYF.

J is TRBJ2-2 and V is TRBV2; TRBD1 might be the D (5 bases). Deletions cut 4 bases from V and 2 bases from J, with 14 bases between. Germline CDR1 SNHLY, CDR2 FYNNEI. The CDR3 covers 16 residues. The CDR3 is CASSVGPISNTGELFF. CDR3 DNA: TGTGCCAGCAGTGTGGGGCCAATAAGCAACACCGGGGAGCTGTTTTTT.

The CDR3 DNA follows: TGTGCCAGCTCAAGTGCGGGGTACACAGATACGCAGTATTTT. This encodes CASSSAGYTDTQYF. This chain connects TRBV18 to TRBJ2-3; the D gene is possibly TRBD2 (6 bases). The CDR3 has 14 amino acids. V gave up 5 bases and J gave up 2 bases, with 11 bases separating them. Germline CDR1 KGHSH, CDR2 LQKENI.